The T cell receptor beta chain under discussion was sequenced for a study of T cells after yellow fever vaccination. Study findings and constraints: The CD4 and CD8 compartments had a small share of their clonotypes in common. Weaker overall, the secondary response nonetheless peaked faster (day 5 versus 15). Abundant clonotypes (contaminants from the bulk population) could be present in FACS-sorted repertoires. Post-booster samples contained most primary-vaccination clones (more than 95% CD4, 88% CD8).

This clonotype has a count of ten or more. Its antigen is undetermined. TCRdb fed the 5' RACE reads into MiXCR, producing one record per CDR3 protein. Found here are about 300,000 distinct CDR3 sequences, approximately 10% of them singletons; the top ten hold about 3%. The V segment lost 6 bases and the J segment 4 bases; nucleotides outside the gene matches: 10. CDR1 SGHTA and CDR2 FQGNSA come from the germline V gene. The CDR3 is 16 amino acids. The rearrangement links TRBV7-2 to TRBJ2-3; 10 nucleotides agree with TRBD2. This material consisted of CD4+ T cells sorted from PBMCs, taken 5 days after the yellow fever booster vaccination. This receptor was identified in a man aged 18 to 30 who received the YFV17D yellow fever vaccine. The CDR3 loop is CASRTQASGGADTQYF. CDR3 sequence (DNA): TGTGCCAGCAGAACTCAAGCTAGCGGGGGTGCAGATACGCAGTATTTT.